This TCR beta chain was sequenced in a study of cytomegalovirus exposure and HLA in healthy donors. Study as a whole: Earlier, 150 million to 200 million T cells were analyzed, and some 120 million unique TCR beta sequences were found among them. Study conclusions and caveats: Reportedly, TCR beta sequences accurately predicted HLA-A and HLA-B alleles in most subjects. Indistinguishability led to the exclusion of some V segments, TRBV6-2 and TRBV6-3 included.

As to this clone: Its antigen is still unknown.

The length of the CDR3 is 15 residues. V lost 5 bases to trimming and J lost 7 bases; unmatched junction nucleotides: 8. In germline, CDR1 is MDHEN, CDR2 SYDVKM. Use of 60 Vbeta and 13 Jbeta primers characterized the PCR. Only in-frame clones appear in the TCRdb table, and some are missing; sequencing was by immunoSEQ multiplex PCR. The sample consists of some 200,000 clones, around 80% of them appearing once. Sequencing input: PBMCs. The chain links TRBV28 to TRBJ1-4; 9 nucleotides line up with TRBD1. The clonotype was recovered from a woman in her 30s in good health and CMV-seropositive. In nucleotides, the CDR3 is TGTGCCAGCAGTCCCCCGGGACAGGGAGGTGAAAAACTGTTTTTT. It encodes CASSPPGQGGEKLFF.